This T cell receptor beta chain is drawn from a study of T cell responses to AZD1222 COVID-19 vaccine. Findings of the study overall: A reported finding is that nearly half of spike-specific TCRs target unmutated variant regions. A mostly white British donor set with more females was recruited, and clonal diversity was possibly underestimated. Spike regions recognized by vaccine-associated CD4 TCRs spanned the protein, led by 160-218 and 743-854. Spike-specific TCR breadth and depth rose after two AZD1222 doses.

For this clone: No antigen is known for it.

Measured with immunoSEQ multiplex PCR; TCRdb has only the in-frame clones, and not every one. The sample yields some 150,000 clones, about nine tenths seen once. The CDR3 runs to 16 residues. Germline CDR1 is SEHNR and CDR2 is FQNEAQ (reference sequence). V was shortened by 6 bases and J by 4 bases, with 22 bases between the two germline ends. The sample consisted of peripheral blood, taken on day 0 of MenACWY control vaccination. The TCR sequence derives from an adult in good health. The J gene is TRBJ2-7, the V gene TRBV7-9; D may match TRBD1 or TRBD2 (5 bases each). Here the CDR3 reads CASSRVRVRGAYEQYF. In DNA form, the CDR3 reads TGTGCCAGCAGTCGAGTCCGGGTCCGAGGGGCTTACGAGCAGTACTTC.